This TCR beta chain came from a study of T cells in Graves' hyperthyroidism and ophthalmopathy. About the research overall: Prior to any treatment, at the point of initial diagnosis, peripheral blood was collected.

The table lists this clonotype with a few counts. Regions amplified from RNA transcripts were the TCR beta CDR3 regions. First-round RT-PCR with HTBI primers amplified the TCR CDR3 region. TCRdb called the multiplex PCR reads again in MiXCR, with one record for every CDR3 protein. The table records 380,000 or so distinct CDR3 sequences, approximately 13% of them present only once. The length of the CDR3 is 14 residues. The V gene's germline CDR1 is KGHSH and CDR2 LQKENI. J was trimmed by 6 bases and V by 4 bases; bases with no gene match: 5. The TCR originated in a man between 25 and 39 years old with Graves' hyperthyroidism that later progressed to Graves' ophthalmopathy. Material: blood. V gene TRBV18 combines with J gene TRBJ2-2; the match to TRBD2 covers 7 bases. The CDR3 is CASSRGSGSGELFF. The CDR3 DNA reads as TGTGCCAGCTCACGCGGGAGCGGGTCCGGGGAGCTGTTTTTT.